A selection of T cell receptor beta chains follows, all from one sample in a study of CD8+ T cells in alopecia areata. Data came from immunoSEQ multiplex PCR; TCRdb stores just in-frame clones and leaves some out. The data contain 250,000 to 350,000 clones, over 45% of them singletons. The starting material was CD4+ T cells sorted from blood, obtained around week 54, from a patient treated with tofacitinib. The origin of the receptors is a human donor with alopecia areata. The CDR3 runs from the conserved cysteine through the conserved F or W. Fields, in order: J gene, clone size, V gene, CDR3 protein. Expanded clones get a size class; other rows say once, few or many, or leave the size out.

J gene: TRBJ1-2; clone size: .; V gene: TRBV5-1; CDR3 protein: CASSLLANYGYTF
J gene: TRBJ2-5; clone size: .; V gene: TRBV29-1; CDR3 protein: CSATPRETQYF
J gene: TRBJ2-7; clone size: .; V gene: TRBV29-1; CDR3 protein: CSVGRGRYEQYF
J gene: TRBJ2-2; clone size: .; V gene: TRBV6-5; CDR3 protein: CASSYRQYTGELFF
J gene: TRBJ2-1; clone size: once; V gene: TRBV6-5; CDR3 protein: CASSGVGTSNNEQFF
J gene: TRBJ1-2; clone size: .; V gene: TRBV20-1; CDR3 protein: CSARGEYGYTF
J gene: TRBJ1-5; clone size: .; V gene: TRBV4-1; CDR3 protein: CASSQDQGSQHF
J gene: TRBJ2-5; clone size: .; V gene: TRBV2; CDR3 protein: CASSEESRGYETQYF
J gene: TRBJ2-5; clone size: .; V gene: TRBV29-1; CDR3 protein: CSVVLTGQETQYF
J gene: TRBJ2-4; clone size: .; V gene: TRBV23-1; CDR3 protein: CASSQQGGKNIQYF
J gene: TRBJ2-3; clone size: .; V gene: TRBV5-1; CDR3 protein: CASSPGLAGETSTDTQYF
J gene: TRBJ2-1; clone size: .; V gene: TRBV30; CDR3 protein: CASRTGGNEQFF
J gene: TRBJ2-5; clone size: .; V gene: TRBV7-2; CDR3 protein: CASSLAFQETQYF
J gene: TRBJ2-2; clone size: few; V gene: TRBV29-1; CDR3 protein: CSARARAGGRPGELFF
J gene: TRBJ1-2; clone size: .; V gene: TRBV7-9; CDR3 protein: CASSLSGNGGYTF
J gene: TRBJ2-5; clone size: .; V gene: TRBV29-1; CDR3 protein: CSVRTGTQETQYF
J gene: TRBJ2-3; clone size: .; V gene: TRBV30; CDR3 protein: CAWSVAGGYVGTDTQYF
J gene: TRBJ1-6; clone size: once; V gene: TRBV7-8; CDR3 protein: CASSSVGKRSYNSPLHF
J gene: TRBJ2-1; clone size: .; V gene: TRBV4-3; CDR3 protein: CASSQVPNSYNEQFF
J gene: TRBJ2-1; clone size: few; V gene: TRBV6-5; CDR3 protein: CASSYYGYNEQFF
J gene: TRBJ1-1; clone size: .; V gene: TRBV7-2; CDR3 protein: CASSDPNTEAFF
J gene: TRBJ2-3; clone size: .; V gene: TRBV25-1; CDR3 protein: CASSDPGLAGKLDTQYF
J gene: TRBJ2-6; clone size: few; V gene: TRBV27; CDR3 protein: CASSPPGGWSAGANVLTF
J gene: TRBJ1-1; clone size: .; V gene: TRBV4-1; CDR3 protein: CASSHNLPSTEAFF
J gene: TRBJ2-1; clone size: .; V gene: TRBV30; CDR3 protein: CAWSPRAGLGFF
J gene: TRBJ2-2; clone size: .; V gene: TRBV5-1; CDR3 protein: CASSPGQGIQSGELFF
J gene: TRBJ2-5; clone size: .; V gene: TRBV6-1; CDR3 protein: CASSEGVTSLTETQYF
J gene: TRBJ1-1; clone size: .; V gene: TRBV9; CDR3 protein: CASSVLGITEAFF
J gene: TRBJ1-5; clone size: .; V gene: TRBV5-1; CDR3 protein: CASSSDRNQPQHF
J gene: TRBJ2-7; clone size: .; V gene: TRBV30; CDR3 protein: CAWSVLGYEQYF
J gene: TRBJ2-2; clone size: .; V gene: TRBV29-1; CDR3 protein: CSVKGLAGHTNTGELFF
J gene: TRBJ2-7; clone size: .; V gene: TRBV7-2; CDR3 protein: CASSLGWGQGRWEQYF
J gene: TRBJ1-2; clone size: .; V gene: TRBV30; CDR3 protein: CAWSKGGADTF
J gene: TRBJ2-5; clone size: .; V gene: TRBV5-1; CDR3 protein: CASSLGGDVKYF
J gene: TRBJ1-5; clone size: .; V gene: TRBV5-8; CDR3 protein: CASSLDGSNQPQHF
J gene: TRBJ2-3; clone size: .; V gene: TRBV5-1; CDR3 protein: CASSPMGLAGTDTQYF
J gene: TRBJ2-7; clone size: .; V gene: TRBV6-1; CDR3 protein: CASNYSPYEQYF
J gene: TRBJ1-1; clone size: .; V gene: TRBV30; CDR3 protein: CAWEQRGNTEAFF
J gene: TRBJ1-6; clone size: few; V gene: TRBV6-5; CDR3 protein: CASSYVAGIDSPLHF
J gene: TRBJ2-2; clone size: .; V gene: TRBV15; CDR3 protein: CATSSLGVRSGELFF
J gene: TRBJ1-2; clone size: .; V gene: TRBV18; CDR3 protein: CASSPYRDESGYTF
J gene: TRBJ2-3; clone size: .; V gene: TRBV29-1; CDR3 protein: CSVGPYTDTQYF
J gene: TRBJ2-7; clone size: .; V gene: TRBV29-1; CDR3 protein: CSVVSDSNYEQYF